This T cell receptor beta chain was captured by sequencing in a study of blood T cell repertoires in COVID-19. Turning to the study itself: Samples came from the United States, Italy and Spain, spanning acute and convalescent COVID-19. Sources were T cells, B-cell-depleted T cells, or PBMCs; the material itself was cDNA or gDNA.

As originally analysed: For nucleated cells, counts were estimated from reference gene primer amplification. Data came from immunoSEQ multiplex PCR; TCRdb stores just in-frame clones and leaves some out. V, J and clone size were drawn from that table, and D and trimming were deduced from the DNA. The sample carries 15,000 to 20,000 clones, about 92% recorded once. Sequencing was performed on peripheral blood. This TCR was recovered from a human donor in a cohort sampled during active COVID-19.

The CDR3, as DNA: TGTGCCAGCAGCGAGTACAGGGGAATGAACACTGAAGCTTTCTTT. Protein: CASSEYRGMNTEAFF. The chain combines TRBV5-6 with TRBJ1-1, with 7 positions matching TRBD1. V lost 4 bases to trimming and J lost 0 bases; unmatched junction nucleotides: 6. There are 15 residues in the CDR3. CDR1 and CDR2 (germline): SGHDT, YYEEEE.